This T cell receptor beta chain was observed in a study of Graves' ophthalmopathy and Graves' hyperthyroidism. This clonotype was seen repeatedly, ten times or more. RNA transcripts provided the template for amplifying TCR beta CDR3 regions. A first-round RT-PCR used HTBI primers, followed by a second-round multiplex PCR. TCRdb reanalysed the multiplex PCR reads using MiXCR and keeps one entry per CDR3 protein. This table holds over 450,000 distinct CDR3 sequences, roughly 14% found once. V was pared by 2 bases and J by 5 bases, with 14 bases of the junction left unmatched. The CDR3 runs to 19 residues. Germline V gene sequence: CDR1 MDHEN, CDR2 SYDVKM.

This sequence originates from a woman in her 30s with Graves' ophthalmopathy. Sequenced sample: blood. This rearrangement joins TRBV28 to TRBJ2-5, with TRBD2 matching over 13 bases. For the CDR3, the DNA is TGTGCCAGCAGTTTAGTCCTTAGCCAGGGACTAGCGGGGAGTGAGACCCAGTACTTC. Its protein is CASSLVLSQGLAGSETQYF.